This TCR beta chain appears in the sequencing data of a study of radiation and T cells in renal cell carcinoma. The table came from immunoSEQ multiplex PCR; TCRdb's copy has only in-frame clones and leaves some out. The repertoire holds over 85,000 clones, with 82% as singletons. Time point of the sample: baseline pretreatment blood. Treatment described: 15 Gy SBRT to primary tumor, nephrectomy 4 weeks later. Clear cell pathology was present in this patient's renal cell carcinoma. There are 16 residues in the CDR3. Germline trimming cut 0 bases from V and 6 bases from J; bases unmatched to any gene: 10. Germline CDR1 is LGHNA and CDR2 is YNFKEQ.

This rearrangement joins TRBV4-2 to TRBJ2-7; 8 bases are a match to TRBD2. Sequencing was performed on blood, taken from a patient whose treatment included radiotherapy and nephrectomy. The receptor comes from a man in his 60s with renal cell carcinoma. CDR3 in amino acids: CASSQEGGLGSREQYF. DNA of the CDR3: TGTGCCAGCAGCCAAGAAGGGGGACTAGGGTCTCGCGAGCAGTACTTC.